The 16 T cell receptor beta chains listed next were all sequenced from one sample in a study of technical replicates of blood from a few donors. TCRdb's copy holds only in-frame clones and misses some; the assay was immunoSEQ multiplex PCR. The data hold fewer than 85,000 clones, with over 90% observed a single time. Sample: T cells isolated from PBMCs. These receptors were taken from a human donor in good health.

This sequence joins TRBV6-5 and TRBJ1-1; TRBD1 aligns across 9 bases. The length of the CDR3 is 14 residues. In germline, CDR1 is MNHEY, CDR2 SVGAGI. V shed 5 bases, J shed 5 bases, and the junction held 6 bases outside the gene matches. The DNA of the CDR3 is TGTGCCAGCAGTCTACAGGGGGCGCGGACTGAAGCTTTCTTT. Amino acid sequence: CASSLQGARTEAFF.

The V call is TRBV30, the J call TRBJ1-6; TRBD1 matches 7 bases. Per germline, CDR1 GTSNPN and CDR2 SVGIG (reference sequence). This CDR3 region has 13 residues. V gave up 6 bases and J gave up 9 bases; unmatched junction bases: 8. The CDR3, as DNA: TGTGCCTGTGACAGGGAGCAAAGTTCACCCCTCCACTTT. This sequence encodes CACDREQSSPLHF.

The rearrangement links TRBV28 to TRBJ2-3; D might be TRBD2 (6 bases). CDR3 length: 17 amino acids. Between the trimmed V and J ends, which lost 2 bases and 6 bases, there was a span of 21 bases. In germline, CDR1 is MDHEN, CDR2 SYDVKM. As DNA, the CDR3 is TGTGCCAGCAGTTTAGAAGATGGTGCGGGATGGGATGATACGCAGTATTTT. It yields the protein CASSLEDGAGWDDTQYF. The complete variable domain, with remaining parts taken from reference TRBV28 and TRBJ2-3, reads DVKVTQSSRYLVKRTGEKVFLECVQDMDHENMFWYRQDPGLGLRLIYFSYDVKMKEKGDIPEGYSVSREKKERFSLILESASTNQTSMYLCASSLEDGAGWDDTQYFGPGTRLTVL.

The rearrangement joins TRBV18 to TRBJ2-7, with D maybe TRBD1 (6 bases). Germline V CDR1 and CDR2: KGHSH, LQKENI. V was clipped by 3 bases and J by 3 bases, with 15 bases between them. The CDR3 loop spans 15 amino acids. CDR3 DNA: TGTGCCAGCTCACCCCAGGCGGGCAGGGGCTACGAGCAGTACTTC. Its translation is CASSPQAGRGYEQYF.

The rearrangement links TRBV10-1 to TRBJ2-6, with no clear D. From germline, CDR1 is WNHNN and CDR2 SYGVQD (reference sequence). This CDR3 has 13 amino acids. Between the trimmed V and J ends, which lost 5 bases and 1 base, there was a span of 3 bases. The CDR3 nucleotides are TGCGCCAGCAGTTTATCTGGGGCCAACGTCCTGACTTTC. Its translation is CASSLSGANVLTF.

V usage is TRBV4-1 and J usage is TRBJ2-1, with 13 nucleotides matching TRBD2. CDR3 length: 16 amino acids. Germline V gives CDR1 MGHRA, CDR2 YSYEKL. The J segment lost 4 bases and the V segment lost 3 bases, leaving 3 bases of the junction unmatched. CDR3 bases: TGCGCCAGCAGCCATGCGACTAGCGGGAGGTACAATGAGCAGTTCTTC. Translating it yields CASSHATSGRYNEQFF.

The V call is TRBV10-1, the J call TRBJ2-3, with TRBD1 identical over 7 bases. Per the germline V gene, CDR1 is WNHNN and CDR2 is SYGVQD (reference sequence). V was clipped by 6 bases and J by 3 bases; unmatched bases: 6. The CDR3 loop spans 14 amino acids. The CDR3 nucleotides read TGCGCCAGCAGCCCCCGGACAGGAACAGATACGCAGTATTTT. It is translated as CASSPRTGTDTQYF.

The chain is built from TRBV5-6 and TRBJ2-1; D unresolved. Trimming stripped 8 bases from V and 5 bases from J, with 11 bases between. Germline-derived CDR1 and CDR2 are SGHDT and YYEEEE. This CDR3 spans 12 amino acids. The chain's CDR3 is CASSILDNEQFF. The CDR3 region has the DNA TGTGCCAGTTCTATCCTTGACAATGAGCAGTTCTTC.

The chain couples TRBV30 to TRBJ1-2, with 11 bases identical to TRBD1. V was clipped by 3 bases and J by 7 bases; unmatched bases: 4. Germline loops: CDR1 GTSNPN, CDR2 SVGIG (reference sequence). The CDR3 consists of 13 residues. The CDR3 sequence is CAWSAGTGGGYTF. In DNA, the CDR3 is TGTGCCTGGAGCGCCGGGACAGGGGGTGGCTACACCTTC.

The rearrangement joins TRBV6-1 to TRBJ2-1; 9 bases map to TRBD2. The trim removed 0 bases at V and 4 bases at J, leaving 7 bases unmatched. Germline CDR1 reads MNHNS; CDR2 reads SASEGT. CDR3 length: 17 residues. CDR3 nucleotide sequence: TGTGCCAGCAGTGAAGCGGGTAGGCTAGCGGGGTACAATGAGCAGTTCTTC. Its translation: CASSEAGRLAGYNEQFF.

In nucleotides, the CDR3 is TGTGCCAGTAGTATAGCCGGAGACGCAACTAATGAAAAACTGTTTTTT. Its protein product is CASSIAGDATNEKLFF. V gene TRBV19 combines with J gene TRBJ1-4; D ambiguous. V was clipped by 1 base and J by 0 bases, with 9 bases between them. Germline V CDR1 and CDR2: LNHDA, SQIVND (reference sequence). The CDR3 contains 16 residues.

The rearrangement joins TRBV14 to TRBJ2-7; TRBD1 aligns across 8 bases. The V gene's germline CDR1 is SGHDN and CDR2 FVKESK. This CDR3 comprises 14 residues. J was trimmed by 2 bases and V by 1 base; bases with no gene match: 1. The CDR3 here is CASSQGQGPYEQYF. The DNA of the CDR3 is TGTGCCAGCAGCCAAGGACAGGGGCCCTACGAGCAGTACTTC.

The chain combines TRBV13 with TRBJ1-2; 8 positions agree with TRBD1. This CDR3 is built from 12 residues. The V and J ends lost 7 bases and 6 bases, in that order; junction bases with no gene match: 4. Germline V gene lookup returns CDR1 PRHDT and CDR2 FYEKMQ (reference sequence). The chain's CDR3 is CASTSGGDGYTF. The CDR3 DNA reads as TGTGCCAGCACCTCAGGGGGCGATGGCTACACCTTC.

The V gene is TRBV4-1, the J gene TRBJ2-3; no clear D gene. The V gene's germline CDR1 is MGHRA and CDR2 YSYEKL. CDR3 length: 16 residues. V was trimmed by 0 bases and J by 6 bases, leaving 16 bases between them. CDR3 nucleotides: TGCGCCAGCAGCCAAGAGGCCTTCCCGCATTCGGATACGCAGTATTTT. This codes for CASSQEAFPHSDTQYF.

CDR3 sequence: CASSLGDNREQFF. CDR3 coding DNA: TGTGCCAGCAGCTTAGGCGATAACAGGGAGCAGTTCTTC. The chain recombines TRBV11-2 with TRBJ2-1; D possibly corresponds to TRBD1 (5 bases). Germline CDR1 SGHAT, CDR2 FQNNGV. The CDR3 has 13 amino acids. V was shortened by 1 base and J by 10 bases, with 11 bases between the two germline ends.

This sequence joins TRBV7-2 and TRBJ1-2; 7 bases are a match to TRBD1. The CDR3 is made up of 16 amino acids. Germline V gene data show CDR1 as SGHTA and CDR2 as FQGNSA. V shed 3 bases and J 1 base; nucleotides not matched to a gene: 8. CDR3 in DNA: TGTGCCAGCAGCTTGGCTCTCAGGGGGAATAACTATGGCTACACCTTC. The encoded protein is CASSLALRGNNYGYTF.